Listed below are T cell receptor beta chains from one sample, sequenced in a study of blood T cells in healthy people across ages. MiXCR, applied by TCRdb to the 5' RACE reads, yields one record per CDR3 protein. The table records around 2 million distinct CDR3 sequences, approximately 40% of them present only once. The sample comprised blood. The receptors originated from a human donor in good health. Both conserved end residues are part of each CDR3. A D gene is named only where the DNA matches it firmly. Some rows have no size entry. The others give once, few or many, or a class for an expanded clone.

J gene: TRBJ2-3
V gene: TRBV5-1
D gene: -
clone size: few
CDR3 DNA: TGCGCCAGCAGCTTAACGGGGATAAAAGTGGATACGCAGTATTTT
CDR3 protein: CASSLTGIKVDTQYF

J gene: TRBJ1-2
V gene: TRBV9
D gene: TRBD1
clone size: many
CDR3 DNA: TGTGCCAGCAGCGTTGCCCAGGGGGGCTATGGCTACACCTTC
CDR3 protein: CASSVAQGGYGYTF

J gene: TRBJ2-5
V gene: TRBV7-3
D gene: -
clone size: -
CDR3 DNA: TGTGCCAGCAGCTTAAAGGGGACCCAAGAGACCCACTACTTC
CDR3 protein: CASSLKGTQETHYF

J gene: TRBJ1-6
V gene: TRBV12-3/TRBV12-4
D gene: -
clone size: -
CDR3 DNA: TGTGCCAGCAGTTTCCACTTGCCCCTCCACTTT
CDR3 protein: CASSFHLPLHF

J gene: TRBJ1-2
V gene: TRBV5-1
D gene: TRBD1
clone size: once
CDR3 DNA: TGCGCCAGCAGCTGGTCGGACAGGGGCTCGTATGGCTACACCTTC
CDR3 protein: CASSWSDRGSYGYTF

J gene: TRBJ1-2
V gene: TRBV7-2
D gene: -
clone size: -
CDR3 DNA: TGTGCCAGCAGCCCCCCTCCGGTACATGGCTACACCTTC
CDR3 protein: CASSPPPVHGYTF

J gene: TRBJ1-5
V gene: TRBV5-5
D gene: -
clone size: -
CDR3 DNA: TGTGCCAGCAGCTTGCTATCCGGGCAGAATCAGCCCCAGCATTTT
CDR3 protein: CASSLLSGQNQPQHF

J gene: TRBJ2-1
V gene: TRBV5-1
D gene: -
clone size: few
CDR3 DNA: TGCGCCAGCAGCTTGGGGTCTAGCGATTTCTACAATGAGCAGTTCTTC
CDR3 protein: CASSLGSSDFYNEQFF

J gene: TRBJ2-7
V gene: TRBV6-2/TRBV6-3
D gene: -
clone size: -
CDR3 DNA: TGTGCCAGTCCGGACGGGGCCAGGGGATCCGAGCAGTACTTC
CDR3 protein: CASPDGARGSEQYF

J gene: TRBJ2-6
V gene: TRBV5-1
D gene: -
clone size: -
CDR3 DNA: TGCGCCAGCGGAATCGGGGGCTCTGGGGCCAACGTCCTGACTTTC
CDR3 protein: CASGIGGSGANVLTF

J gene: TRBJ2-7
V gene: TRBV7-2
D gene: -
clone size: few
CDR3 DNA: TGTGCCAGCAGCTCCGTGAACTCCTACGAGCAGTACTTC
CDR3 protein: CASSSVNSYEQYF

J gene: TRBJ2-6
V gene: TRBV27
D gene: TRBD2
clone size: many
CDR3 DNA: TGTGCCAGCAGTTCGGGGGGTCGAACTGGGGCCAACGTCCTGACTTTC
CDR3 protein: CASSSGGRTGANVLTF

J gene: TRBJ2-3
V gene: TRBV28
D gene: TRBD2
clone size: -
CDR3 DNA: TGTGCCAGCATAGCGGGGAGCACAGATACGCAGTATTTT
CDR3 protein: CASIAGSTDTQYF

J gene: TRBJ2-5
V gene: TRBV7-9
D gene: -
clone size: -
CDR3 DNA: TGTGCCAGCTTGAGAGGCCCCTGGGAGACCCAGTACTTC
CDR3 protein: CASLRGPWETQYF

J gene: TRBJ1-2
V gene: TRBV5-1
D gene: TRBD1
clone size: -
CDR3 DNA: TGCGCCAGCAGCGAGGGGGCGGATGGCTACACCTTC
CDR3 protein: CASSEGADGYTF

J gene: TRBJ2-1
V gene: TRBV5-1
D gene: -
clone size: -
CDR3 DNA: TGCGCCAGCCGTCCGACCGTAAACAGAGACAATGAGCAGTTCTTC
CDR3 protein: CASRPTVNRDNEQFF

J gene: TRBJ2-7
V gene: TRBV7-2
D gene: -
clone size: few
CDR3 DNA: TGTGCCAGCAGTCCTATAGCAAGACAGTTCCACGAGCAGTACTTC
CDR3 protein: CASSPIARQFHEQYF

J gene: TRBJ2-7
V gene: TRBV5-1
D gene: TRBD1
clone size: few
CDR3 DNA: TGCGCCAGCAGCGCTTCGAAGCCGGGACAGACCTCCTACGAGCAGTACTTC
CDR3 protein: CASSASKPGQTSYEQYF

J gene: TRBJ1-5
V gene: TRBV5-1
D gene: -
clone size: -
CDR3 DNA: TGCGCCAGCAGCTTGGATCCGAGTTCAAGCAATCAGCCCCAGCATTTT
CDR3 protein: CASSLDPSSSNQPQHF

J gene: TRBJ2-7
V gene: TRBV7-8
D gene: -
clone size: few
CDR3 DNA: TGTGCCAGCAGCTTAGACCAGATCTACGAGCAGTACTTC
CDR3 protein: CASSLDQIYEQYF

J gene: TRBJ2-3
V gene: TRBV4-3
D gene: TRBD1
clone size: -
CDR3 DNA: TGTGCCAGCAGCCAAGACAGGGGGCACACAGATACGCAGTATTTT
CDR3 protein: CASSQDRGHTDTQYF

J gene: TRBJ2-1
V gene: TRBV14
D gene: -
clone size: many
CDR3 DNA: TGTGCCAGCGGCCGATTCTACAATGAGCAGTTCTTC
CDR3 protein: CASGRFYNEQFF

J gene: TRBJ2-1
V gene: TRBV12-3/TRBV12-4
D gene: -
clone size: -
CDR3 DNA: TGTGCCAGCAGGTTGGGAACCCGGACGTATGAGCAGTTCTTC
CDR3 protein: CASRLGTRTYEQFF

J gene: TRBJ2-1
V gene: TRBV20-1
D gene: TRBD1
clone size: few
CDR3 DNA: TGCAGTGCTGGAGATAGGCGACAGGGATGGAATGAGCAGTTCTTC
CDR3 protein: CSAGDRRQGWNEQFF

J gene: TRBJ1-2
V gene: TRBV7-2
D gene: -
clone size: -
CDR3 DNA: TGTGCCAGCAGCTTAGACTCGCGGGGCAGCTATGGCTACACCTTC
CDR3 protein: CASSLDSRGSYGYTF

J gene: TRBJ2-1
V gene: TRBV18
D gene: -
clone size: -
CDR3 DNA: TGTGCCAGCTCACCTTCTCGGACAAGCAGGGGTAGCAATGAGCAGTTCTTC
CDR3 protein: CASSPSRTSRGSNEQFF

J gene: TRBJ2-1
V gene: TRBV6-1
D gene: -
clone size: few
CDR3 DNA: TGTGCCAGCAGCCGGGGCATTGGGAAGGATGAGCAGTTCTTC
CDR3 protein: CASSRGIGKDEQFF

J gene: TRBJ1-5
V gene: TRBV12-3/TRBV12-4
D gene: TRBD1
clone size: -
CDR3 DNA: TGTGCCAGCAGTTTAGGGACAGGGGTCCATCAGCCCCAGCATTTT
CDR3 protein: CASSLGTGVHQPQHF

J gene: TRBJ1-2
V gene: TRBV6-6
D gene: -
clone size: few
CDR3 DNA: TGTGCCAGCATCGGGGGCGCCTATGGCTACACCTTC
CDR3 protein: CASIGGAYGYTF

J gene: TRBJ1-2
V gene: TRBV28
D gene: -
clone size: once
CDR3 DNA: TGTGCCAGCGACACACCTGATAACTATGGCTACACCTTC
CDR3 protein: CASDTPDNYGYTF

J gene: TRBJ1-6
V gene: TRBV4-3
D gene: -
clone size: -
CDR3 DNA: TGCGCCAGCAGCCAAGATTGGGGGGGGAATTCACCCCTCCACTTT
CDR3 protein: CASSQDWGGNSPLHF

J gene: TRBJ2-7
V gene: TRBV7-3
D gene: -
clone size: many
CDR3 DNA: TGTGCCAGCAGCTTATCGGGTGGAGCGTCCTACGAGCAGTACTTC
CDR3 protein: CASSLSGGASYEQYF

J gene: TRBJ2-1
V gene: TRBV12-3/TRBV12-4
D gene: -
clone size: once
CDR3 DNA: TGTGCCAGCAGTTCGGACGGGGGGCCACGTGGGTATGAGCAGTTCTTC
CDR3 protein: CASSSDGGPRGYEQFF

J gene: TRBJ2-2
V gene: TRBV15
D gene: -
clone size: once
CDR3 DNA: TGTGCCACCAGCAGAGATCTGGGCGCCGGATCCACCGGGGAGCTGTTTTTT
CDR3 protein: CATSRDLGAGSTGELFF

J gene: TRBJ2-1
V gene: TRBV12-3/TRBV12-4
D gene: TRBD1
clone size: many
CDR3 DNA: TGTGCCAGCAGTTTATACAGGGGTGGGGACAATGAGCAGTTCTTC
CDR3 protein: CASSLYRGGDNEQFF

J gene: TRBJ2-5
V gene: TRBV27
D gene: -
clone size: -
CDR3 DNA: TGTGCCAGCCTCAGTCTCGCCGATGAAGAGACCCAGTACTTC
CDR3 protein: CASLSLADEETQYF

J gene: TRBJ2-1
V gene: TRBV7-8
D gene: -
clone size: few
CDR3 DNA: TGTGCCTGCAGGGGACTGAATAATGAGCAGTTCTTC
CDR3 protein: CACRGLNNEQFF

J gene: TRBJ2-7
V gene: TRBV6-2/TRBV6-3
D gene: TRBD1
clone size: few
CDR3 DNA: TGTGCCAGCAGTTTACAGGGGCCTCCTTACGAGCAGTACTTC
CDR3 protein: CASSLQGPPYEQYF

J gene: TRBJ2-3
V gene: TRBV11-3
D gene: -
clone size: -
CDR3 DNA: TGTGCCAGCAACTTAGACGGGGGAGGTACGCAGTATTTT
CDR3 protein: CASNLDGGGTQYF

J gene: TRBJ1-1
V gene: TRBV29-1
D gene: -
clone size: -
CDR3 DNA: TGCAGCGTTGAAGATCACACGGGGGTCAGTAAGAACACTGAAGCTTTCTTT
CDR3 protein: CSVEDHTGVSKNTEAFF

J gene: TRBJ2-7
V gene: TRBV12-3/TRBV12-4
D gene: -
clone size: many
CDR3 DNA: TGTGCCAGCAGTTACGGACAGTCCTACGAGCAGTACTTC
CDR3 protein: CASSYGQSYEQYF

J gene: TRBJ2-2
V gene: TRBV5-1
D gene: -
clone size: few
CDR3 DNA: TGCGCCAGCAGCTTTCAGGGGACGAACACCGGGGAGCTGTTTTTT
CDR3 protein: CASSFQGTNTGELFF

J gene: TRBJ1-2
V gene: TRBV24-1
D gene: TRBD1
clone size: few
CDR3 DNA: TGTGCCACCAGTGATCCGACAGGGGGGGACTATGGCTACACCTTC
CDR3 protein: CATSDPTGGDYGYTF

J gene: TRBJ1-2
V gene: TRBV4-2
D gene: -
clone size: -
CDR3 DNA: TGTGCCAGCAGCCAGGCTGGAACTAACTATGGCTACACCTTC
CDR3 protein: CASSQAGTNYGYTF

J gene: TRBJ2-1
V gene: TRBV7-7
D gene: TRBD1
clone size: once
CDR3 DNA: TGTGCCAGCAGCTTTGGGGACAGCCCTTACAATGAGCAGTTCTTC
CDR3 protein: CASSFGDSPYNEQFF